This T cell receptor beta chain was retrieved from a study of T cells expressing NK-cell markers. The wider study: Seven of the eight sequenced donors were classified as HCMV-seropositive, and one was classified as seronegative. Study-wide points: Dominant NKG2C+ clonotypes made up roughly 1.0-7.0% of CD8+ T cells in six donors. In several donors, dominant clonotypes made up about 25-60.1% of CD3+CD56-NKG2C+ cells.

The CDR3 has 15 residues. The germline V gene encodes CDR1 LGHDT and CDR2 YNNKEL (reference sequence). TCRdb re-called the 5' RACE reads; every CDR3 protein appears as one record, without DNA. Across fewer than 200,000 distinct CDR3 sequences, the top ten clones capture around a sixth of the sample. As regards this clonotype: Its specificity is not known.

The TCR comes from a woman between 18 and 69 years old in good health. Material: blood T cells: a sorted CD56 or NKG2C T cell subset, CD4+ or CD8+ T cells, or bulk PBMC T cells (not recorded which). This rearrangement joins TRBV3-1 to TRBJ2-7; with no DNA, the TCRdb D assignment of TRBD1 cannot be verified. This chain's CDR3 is CASSQWGSATYEQYF.